The next 21 T cell receptor beta chains were all read from a single sample in a study of cytomegalovirus exposure and HLA in healthy donors. 13 Jbeta primers and 60 Vbeta primers were used for the PCR. The method was immunoSEQ multiplex PCR; TCRdb's version includes in-frame clones alone and lacks a portion of them. Here the sample spans roughly 140,000 clones, about 88% being singletons. Sequencing input: PBMCs. Receptors originate from a woman aged 18-30 years in good health and CMV-seronegative.

V and J are TRBV7-6 and TRBJ2-7; D is unresolved. This CDR3 has 10 amino acids. Germline CDR1 SGHVS, CDR2 FNYEAQ. V lost 2 bases to trimming and J lost 11 bases, with 7 bases between them. The CDR3 DNA sequence: TGTGCCAGCAGCTTACGACGGGAGTACTTC. Encoded protein: CASSLRREYF.

The rearrangement uses TRBV5-1 and TRBJ1-6; D possibly corresponds to TRBD1 (6 bases). The V gene lost 4 bases and the J gene lost 10 bases, with 21 bases spanning the gap. The CDR3 length is 16 residues. The germline V gene encodes CDR1 SGHRS and CDR2 YFSETQ. The CDR3 region has the DNA TGCGCCAGCAGCCCGACCGACACAGGGAAGGGATCACCCCTCCACTTT. It translates to CASSPTDTGKGSPLHF.

The rearrangement joins TRBV2 to TRBJ2-2; 9 nucleotides match TRBD1. This CDR3 is 14 amino acids long. V gave up 4 bases and J gave up 6 bases; unmatched junction bases: 3. In germline, CDR1 is SNHLY, CDR2 FYNNEI. CDR3 sequence reads: CASSVGQGAGELFF. CDR3 nucleotide sequence: TGTGCCAGCAGTGTGGGACAGGGAGCCGGGGAGCTGTTTTTT. The variable domain in full, completed from reference TRBV2 and TRBJ2-2, reads EPEVTQTPSHQVTQMGQEVILRCVPISNHLYFYWYRQILGQKVEFLVSFYNNEISEKSEIFDDQFSVERPDGSNFTLKIRSTKLEDSAMYFCASSVGQGAGELFFGEGSRLTVL.

The V call is TRBV18, the J call TRBJ2-2, with D possibly being TRBD1 (6 bases). The CDR3 runs 16 residues. Germline CDR1 is KGHSH and CDR2 is LQKENI. V lost 2 bases and J 2 bases, leaving 12 bases between the germline ends. In DNA form, the CDR3 reads TGTGCCAGCTCACCATCAGGGGCGATTAACACCGGGGAGCTGTTTTTT. Translation: CASSPSGAINTGELFF. Full variable domain (rest looked up from reference TRBV18 and TRBJ2-2): NAGVMQNPRHLVRRRGQEARLRCSPMKGHSHVYWYRQLPEEGLKFMVYLQKENIIDESGMPKERFSAEFPKEGPSILRIQQVVRGDSAAYFCASSPSGAINTGELFFGEGSRLTVL.

This chain uses TRBV7-9 with TRBJ2-1; 12 nucleotides line up with TRBD2. CDR3 size: 16 residues. Germline CDR1 SEHNR, CDR2 FQNEAQ (reference sequence). V lost 5 bases to trimming and J lost 12 bases; unmatched junction nucleotides: 14. The CDR3 region is CASSPTSASGGAGQFF. The CDR3 DNA reads TGTGCCAGCAGCCCTACCTCGGCTAGCGGGGGGGCCGGGCAGTTCTTC. Drawing the rest from reference TRBV7-9 and TRBJ2-1, the complete variable domain is DTGVSQNPRHKITKRGQNVTFRCDPISEHNRLYWYRQTLGQGPEFLTYFQNEAQLEKSRLLSDRFSAERPKGSFSTLEIQRTEQGDSAMYLCASSPTSASGGAGQFFGPGTRLTVL.

V usage is TRBV30 and J usage is TRBJ1-3, with D perhaps matching TRBD1 (5 bases). The CDR3 contains 13 residues. Germline V gives CDR1 GTSNPN, CDR2 SVGIG (reference sequence). The V and J ends lost 4 bases and 2 bases respectively, with 9 bases between them. As DNA, the CDR3 is TGTGCCTGGACAGGGTTGACTGGAAACACCATATATTTT. Translation gives CAWTGLTGNTIYF.

The CDR3 here is CAWSQHLRGNYGYTF. The DNA of the CDR3 is TGTGCCTGGAGTCAGCACCTCAGGGGTAACTATGGCTACACCTTC. The rearrangement links TRBV30 to TRBJ1-2, with D tentatively TRBD1 (6 bases). The CDR3 is 15 amino acids. V lost 2 bases to trimming and J lost 1 base, with 14 bases between them. Germline assignment: CDR1 GTSNPN and CDR2 SVGIG (reference sequence).

Details on this clone: The sample contains more than one DNA sequence encoding this CDR3. This sequence joins TRBV11-2 and TRBJ2-7; D not resolved. Germline V gives CDR1 SGHAT, CDR2 FQNNGV. The CDR3 spans 12 residues. V lost 1 base and J lost 3, with 4 bases in between. The CDR3 region is CASSLGSYEQYF. In DNA form, the CDR3 reads TGTGCCAGCAGCTTAGGTAGCTACGAGCAGTACTTC. Drawing the rest from reference TRBV11-2 and TRBJ2-7, the complete variable domain is EAGVAQSPRYKIIEKRQSVAFWCNPISGHATLYWYQQILGQGPKLLIQFQNNGVVDDSQLPKDRFSAERLKGVDSTLKIQPAKLEDSAVYLCASSLGSYEQYFGPGTRLTVT.

The chain is built from TRBV28 and TRBJ2-3; 12 bases line up with TRBD2. The V and J ends lost 4 bases and 4 bases, in that order; junction bases with no gene match: 9. The germline gives CDR1 MDHEN, CDR2 SYDVKM. There are 17 residues in the CDR3. CDR3 region: CASSSLLAGGSADTQYF. In DNA, the CDR3 is TGTGCCAGCAGTTCCTTACTAGCGGGAGGTTCAGCAGATACGCAGTATTTT.

The V gene is TRBV2, the J gene TRBJ1-3, with D maybe TRBD1 (5 bases). CDR1 SNHLY and CDR2 FYNNEI come from the germline V gene. The V end was cut by 6 bases, the J end by 2 bases, with 17 bases between. The CDR3 loop spans 16 amino acids. CDR3 sequence: CASSYLGGNPGNTIYF. The CDR3 nucleotides are TGTGCCAGCAGCTACCTTGGGGGGAACCCTGGAAACACCATATATTTT.

The rearrangement joins TRBV28 to TRBJ2-7, with 9 bases fitting TRBD1. Germline assignment: CDR1 MDHEN and CDR2 SYDVKM. The CDR3 runs 17 residues. The V and J ends lost 1 base and 0 bases, in that order; junction bases with no gene match: 7. The CDR3 DNA reads as TGTGCCAGCAGTTTATACTGGGACAGGGCGCACTCCTACGAGCAGTACTTC. It yields the protein CASSLYWDRAHSYEQYF.

The chain carries TRBV5-1 and TRBJ2-3, with TRBD1 matching 8 bases. The J segment lost 3 bases and the V segment lost 6 bases, leaving 6 bases of the junction unmatched. This CDR3 contains 14 residues. Germline values: CDR1 SGHRS, CDR2 YFSETQ. In nucleotides, the CDR3 is TGCGCCAGCATGGGACAGGCGGGGACAGATACGCAGTATTTT. It is translated as CASMGQAGTDTQYF.

The genes are TRBV4-1 and TRBJ2-3, with TRBD2 matching over 13 bases. The CDR3 is made up of 16 amino acids. Per germline, CDR1 MGHRA and CDR2 YSYEKL. Trimming took 2 bases from V and 7 from J; bases not matched to a gene: 6. DNA for the CDR3: TGCGCCAGCAGCCAACCCACTAGCGGGAGGGCATATACGCAGTATTTT. Protein sequence: CASSQPTSGRAYTQYF.

CDR3 nucleotides: TGTGCCAGCTCACCTGGGGGGGACACCGGGGAGCTGTTTTTT. As protein: CASSPGGDTGELFF. The chain is built from TRBV18 and TRBJ2-2; the match to TRBD2 covers 7 bases. This CDR3 contains 14 residues. Germline V gene lookup returns CDR1 KGHSH and CDR2 LQKENI. Germline trimming cut 3 bases from V and 3 bases from J; bases unmatched to any gene: 1. The whole variable domain, remainder taken from reference TRBV18 and TRBJ2-2, is NAGVMQNPRHLVRRRGQEARLRCSPMKGHSHVYWYRQLPEEGLKFMVYLQKENIIDESGMPKERFSAEFPKEGPSILRIQQVVRGDSAAYFCASSPGGDTGELFFGEGSRLTVL.

The rearrangement uses TRBV7-2 and TRBJ1-5; 8 positions agree with TRBD1. Germline-derived CDR1 and CDR2 are SGHTA and FQGNSA. After removal of 3 bases from V and 7 bases from J, the junction contained 8 bases not matched to a gene. The CDR3 length is 15 residues. CDR3: CASSFGTGGGQPQHF. In DNA, the CDR3 is TGTGCCAGCAGCTTTGGGACAGGAGGGGGACAGCCCCAGCATTTT.

The chain uses TRBV19 and TRBJ2-6; TRBD1 aligns across 9 bases. Germline CDR1 reads LNHDA; CDR2 reads SQIVND (reference sequence). The CDR3 has 17 amino acids. V lost 6 bases to trimming and J lost 0 bases; unmatched junction nucleotides: 6. The CDR3 here is CASRTGGSNSGANVLTF. The CDR3 DNA sequence: TGTGCCAGTAGGACAGGGGGATCCAACTCTGGGGCCAACGTCCTGACTTTC.

The rearrangement links TRBV9 to TRBJ2-3; no reliable D call. CDR3 size: 14 residues. CDR1 is SGDLS and CDR2 is YYNGEE in the germline V gene. With 4 bases removed from V and 1 base from J, the gap between germline ends came to 10 bases. The CDR3 spells CASSPRSRTDTQYF. The CDR3 DNA follows: TGTGCCAGCAGCCCTAGGTCCCGCACAGATACGCAGTATTTT.

V is TRBV7-8 and J is TRBJ1-2; D is uncertain. Per germline, CDR1 SGHVS and CDR2 FQNEAQ. The CDR3 totals 13 residues. V was cut by 4 bases and J by 7 bases, with 13 bases left in between. The CDR3 DNA reads TGTGCCAGCAGCTCCCCCGCTTGGAGTGGCTACACCTTC. Its translation is CASSSPAWSGYTF.

The chain joins TRBV18 to TRBJ1-5; D remains unclear. The V gene's germline CDR1 is KGHSH and CDR2 LQKENI. The V gene lost 6 bases and the J gene lost 7 bases, with 22 bases spanning the gap. The length of the CDR3 is 16 residues. CDR3 in amino acids: CASSLTYDLAGQPQHF. The CDR3 DNA reads TGTGCCAGCTCTCTCACCTATGACTTAGCCGGGCAGCCCCAGCATTTT.

V and J are TRBV28 and TRBJ1-1; D is ambiguous. Deletions cut 6 bases from V and 1 base from J, with 15 bases between. The CDR3 sequence is 15 residues long. Germline assignment: CDR1 MDHEN and CDR2 SYDVKM. The CDR3 here is CASRPTAPGNTEAFF. The CDR3 region has the DNA TGTGCCAGCAGACCCACAGCCCCCGGGAACACTGAAGCTTTCTTT. The full variable domain, in which reference TRBV28 and TRBJ1-1 provide the parts outside the CDR3, is DVKVTQSSRYLVKRTGEKVFLECVQDMDHENMFWYRQDPGLGLRLIYFSYDVKMKEKGDIPEGYSVSREKKERFSLILESASTNQTSMYLCASRPTAPGNTEAFFGQGTRLTVV.

The chain employs TRBV5-1 and TRBJ2-3; 8 bases agree with TRBD1. The germline V gene has CDR1 SGHRS and CDR2 YFSETQ. V was pared by 5 bases and J by 6 bases, with 8 bases of the junction left unmatched. The CDR3 runs 14 residues. CDR3 nucleotide sequence: TGCGCCAGCAGTGGGACAGGCCCCGTGGATACGCAGTATTTT. It yields the protein CASSGTGPVDTQYF. Drawing the rest from reference TRBV5-1 and TRBJ2-3, the complete variable domain is KAGVTQTPRYLIKTRGQQVTLSCSPISGHRSVSWYQQTPGQGLQFLFEYFSETQRNKGNFPGRFSGRQFSNSRSEMNVSTLELGDSALYLCASSGTGPVDTQYFGPGTRLTVL.